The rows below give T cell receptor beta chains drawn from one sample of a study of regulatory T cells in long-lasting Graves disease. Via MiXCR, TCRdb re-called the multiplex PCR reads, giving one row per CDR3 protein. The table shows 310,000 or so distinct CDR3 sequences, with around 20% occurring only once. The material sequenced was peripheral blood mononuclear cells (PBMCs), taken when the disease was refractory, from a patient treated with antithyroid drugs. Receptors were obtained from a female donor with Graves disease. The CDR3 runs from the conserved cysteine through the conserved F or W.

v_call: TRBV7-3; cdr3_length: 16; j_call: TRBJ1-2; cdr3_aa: CASSEAGTLTRYGYTF
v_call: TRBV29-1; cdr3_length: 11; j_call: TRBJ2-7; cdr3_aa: CSVGGPYEQYF
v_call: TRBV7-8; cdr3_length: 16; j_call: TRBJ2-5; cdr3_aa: CASSYGLAGVWETQYF
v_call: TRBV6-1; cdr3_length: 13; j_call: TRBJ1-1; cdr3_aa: CASSERGGQQAFF
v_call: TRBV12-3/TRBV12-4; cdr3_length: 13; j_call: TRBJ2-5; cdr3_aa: CASSLRDVGTQYF
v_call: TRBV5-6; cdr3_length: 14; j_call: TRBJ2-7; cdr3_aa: CASSTVAGDYEQYF
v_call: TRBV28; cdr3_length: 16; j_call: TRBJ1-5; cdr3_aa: CASSLNQRGLGQPQHF
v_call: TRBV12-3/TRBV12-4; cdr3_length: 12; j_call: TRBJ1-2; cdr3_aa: CASSSVSYGYTF
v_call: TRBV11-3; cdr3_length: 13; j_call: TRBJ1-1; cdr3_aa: CASSLDSDMLAFF
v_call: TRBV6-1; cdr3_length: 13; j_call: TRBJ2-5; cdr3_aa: CASSPQGAETQYF
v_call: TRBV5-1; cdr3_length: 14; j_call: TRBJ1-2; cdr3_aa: CASSLEGRSYGYTF
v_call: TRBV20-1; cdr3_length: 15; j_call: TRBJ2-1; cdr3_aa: CSAGRLAGRSNEQFF
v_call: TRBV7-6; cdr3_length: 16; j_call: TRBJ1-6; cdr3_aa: CATRDARRSFNSPLHF
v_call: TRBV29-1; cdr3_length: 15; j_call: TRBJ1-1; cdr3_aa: CSVDRGQGAGTEAFF
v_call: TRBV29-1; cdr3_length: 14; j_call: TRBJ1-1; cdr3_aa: CSVERDRRSTEAFF
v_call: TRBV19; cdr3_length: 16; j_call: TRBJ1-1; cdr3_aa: CASSEERRRRGSWAFF
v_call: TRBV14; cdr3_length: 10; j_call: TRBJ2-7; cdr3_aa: CASRKYEQYF
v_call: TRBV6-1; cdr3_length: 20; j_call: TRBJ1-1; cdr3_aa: CASSEVGIQASHWGETEAFF
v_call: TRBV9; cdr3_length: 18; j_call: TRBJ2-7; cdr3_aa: CASSALNPTGISRYEQYF
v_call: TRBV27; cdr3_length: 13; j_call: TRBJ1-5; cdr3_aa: CASKIIRGDPQHF
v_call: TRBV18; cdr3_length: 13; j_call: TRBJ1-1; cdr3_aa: CASSLQRDTEAFF
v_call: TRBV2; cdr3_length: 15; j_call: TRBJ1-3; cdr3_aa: CASRATALSGNTIYF
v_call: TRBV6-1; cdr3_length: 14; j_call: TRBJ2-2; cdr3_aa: CASRDSGGTGELFF
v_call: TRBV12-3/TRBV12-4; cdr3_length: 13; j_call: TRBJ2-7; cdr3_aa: CASSLDLSYEQYF
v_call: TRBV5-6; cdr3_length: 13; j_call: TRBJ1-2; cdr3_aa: CASRQDTGKGYTF
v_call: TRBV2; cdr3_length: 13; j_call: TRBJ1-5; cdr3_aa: CASDTGTGQPQHF
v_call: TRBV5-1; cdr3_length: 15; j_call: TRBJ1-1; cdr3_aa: CASSIPGAVKNEAFF
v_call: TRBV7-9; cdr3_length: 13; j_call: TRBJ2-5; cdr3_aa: CASSFLGKETQYF
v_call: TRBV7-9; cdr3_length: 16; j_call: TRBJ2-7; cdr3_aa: CASSSAGGRSPYEQYF
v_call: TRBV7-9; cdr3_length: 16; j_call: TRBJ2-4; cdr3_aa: CASSNPGDGEGNIQYF
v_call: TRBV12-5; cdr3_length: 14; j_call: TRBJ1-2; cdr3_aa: CASGIAGQVYGYTF
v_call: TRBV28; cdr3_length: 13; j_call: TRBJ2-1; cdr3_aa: CASSLSQDGEQFF
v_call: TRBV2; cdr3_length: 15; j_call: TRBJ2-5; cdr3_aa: CASSQQATWSETQYF
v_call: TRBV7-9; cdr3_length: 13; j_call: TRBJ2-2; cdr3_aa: CASSTDTAGELFF
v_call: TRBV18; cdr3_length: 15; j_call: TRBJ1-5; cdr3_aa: CASSRGADSNQPQHF
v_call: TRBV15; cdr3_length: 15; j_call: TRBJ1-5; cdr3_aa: CATCPGSLRGQPQHF
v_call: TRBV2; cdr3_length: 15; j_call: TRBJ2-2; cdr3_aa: CASSEVRGGHGELFF
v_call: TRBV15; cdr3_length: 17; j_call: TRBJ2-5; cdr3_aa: CATSRDSALAGLETQYF
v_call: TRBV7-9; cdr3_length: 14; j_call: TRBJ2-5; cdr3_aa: CASSLGGYQETQYF
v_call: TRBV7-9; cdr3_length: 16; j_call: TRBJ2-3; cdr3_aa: CASSLEGDSRTDTQYF
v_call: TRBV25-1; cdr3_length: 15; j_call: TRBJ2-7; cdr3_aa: CASSESSQGSYEQYF
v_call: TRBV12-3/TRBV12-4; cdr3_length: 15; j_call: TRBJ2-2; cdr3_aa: CASSISDRAGGELFF
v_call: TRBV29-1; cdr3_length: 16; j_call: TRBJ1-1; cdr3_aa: CSVLLPGQGRNTEAFF
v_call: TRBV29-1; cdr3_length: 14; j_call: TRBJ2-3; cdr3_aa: CSVVALAGANTQYF
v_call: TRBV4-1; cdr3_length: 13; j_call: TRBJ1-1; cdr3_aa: CASSQEGTGWAFF
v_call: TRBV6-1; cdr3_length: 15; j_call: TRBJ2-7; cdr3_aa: CASRISGGQPHEQYF
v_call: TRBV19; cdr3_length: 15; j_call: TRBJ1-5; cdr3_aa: CASSALDRNLQPQHF
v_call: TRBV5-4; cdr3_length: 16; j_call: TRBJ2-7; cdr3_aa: CASSLAGTSRSGEQYF
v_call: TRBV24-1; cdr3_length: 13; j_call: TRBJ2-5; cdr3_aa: CATSGEGRETQYF
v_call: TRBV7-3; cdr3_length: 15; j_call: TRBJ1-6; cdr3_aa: CASSSGGDHNSPLHF
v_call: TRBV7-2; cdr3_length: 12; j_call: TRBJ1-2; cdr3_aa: CASSWTGGGYAF
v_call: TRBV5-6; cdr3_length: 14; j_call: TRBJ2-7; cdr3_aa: CASSWGQGAWEQYF
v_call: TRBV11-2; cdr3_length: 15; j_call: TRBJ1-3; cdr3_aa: CASSPIPGSGNTIYF
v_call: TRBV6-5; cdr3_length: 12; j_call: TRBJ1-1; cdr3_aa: CASSWVQGEAFF
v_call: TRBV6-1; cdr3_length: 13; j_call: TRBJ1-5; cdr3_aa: CASRRRDNQPQHF
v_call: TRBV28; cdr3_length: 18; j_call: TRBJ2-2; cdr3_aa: CASSLLGGWASNTGELFF
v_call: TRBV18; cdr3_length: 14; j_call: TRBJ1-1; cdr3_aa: CASSPAGTGTEAFF